This T cell receptor beta chain was captured in a study of vaccination effects on CD4 cells after COVID-19. The wider study: Samples gathered post-vaccine arrived a median of 72 days past the second dose.

V shed 4 bases and J shed 10 bases, with 20 bases lying between them. The CDR3 length is 15 residues. CDR1 LGHDT and CDR2 YNNKEL come from the germline V gene (reference sequence). Clones were sequenced by immunoSEQ multiplex PCR, and TCRdb holds only the in-frame ones, with some missing. This table holds 65,000 to 90,000 clones, 73% found once. On this clone: The target antigen is unknown.

Cells that had been cultured for 10 days were the source of isolated CD4+ T cells. Two doses of either BNT162b2 or mRNA-1273 were given to each participant. The TCR comes from a human donor who received a COVID-19 vaccine. Sequences were derived from CD4+ T cells from PBMCs cultured without peptide, sampled after COVID-19 vaccination. The chain combines TRBV3-1 (or the pseudogene TRBV3-2) with TRBJ2-1; either TRBD1 or TRBD2 may supply D (6 bases each). The CDR3 loop is CASSRRGPGTGEQFF. DNA of the CDR3: TGTGCCAGCAGCCGCCGGGGGCCAGGGACGGGAGAGCAGTTCTTC.